The 18 T cell receptor beta chains below were found in one sample sequenced in a study of regulatory T cells in long-lasting Graves disease. As to time point: newly diagnosed GD, antithyroid drugs for less than 3 months. PBMCs provided the RNA from which the TCR library was made. Arm-PCR with iRepertoire HTBI primers amplified the CDR3 regions for these TCR beta libraries. TCRdb re-called the multiplex PCR reads through MiXCR, storing one row per CDR3 protein. The table has approximately 490,000 distinct CDR3 sequences, 15% to 20% seen once. These data were also filed under a second study, of T cells in Graves' hyperthyroidism and ophthalmopathy.

The sample here was peripheral blood mononuclear cells (PBMCs), taken at new diagnosis, from a patient treated with antithyroid drugs. These receptors originate from a man aged 40-55 years with Graves disease.

Comments on this clonotype: A far larger clone is only one base removed, so a read error is likely. The J gene is TRBJ2-4, the V gene TRBV28, with 8 bases lining up with TRBD1. This CDR3 has 16 residues. Germline V gene sequence: CDR1 MDHEN, CDR2 SYDVKM. The CDR3 sequence: CASSLLDGTGNNEQSF. The CDR3 bases are TGTGCCAGCAGTTTATTGGATGGGACAGGTAACAATGAGCAGTCCTTC.

This clonotype was seen many times. The V gene is TRBV29-1, the J gene TRBJ2-5, with TRBD1 matching over 8 bases. Germline V gene lookup returns CDR1 SQVTM and CDR2 ANQGSEA. The CDR3 is made up of 14 amino acids. V shed 7 bases and J 5 bases; nucleotides not matched to a gene: 12. The CDR3 region has the DNA TGCAGCGCGCGCAGGACAGGGATGGGGGAGACCCAGTACTTC. Amino acid sequence: CSARRTGMGETQYF.

This clonotype was detected ten times or more. This rearrangement joins TRBV18 to TRBJ1-1; D remains unclear. The CDR3 loop spans 15 amino acids. Germline V gene sequence: CDR1 KGHSH, CDR2 LQKENI. The germline V and J ends were trimmed by 0 bases and 4 bases, with 12 bases remaining between them. CDR3 sequence: CASSPPTKGRTEAFF. The CDR3 DNA is TGTGCCAGCTCACCACCGACAAAAGGACGCACTGAAGCTTTCTTT. The variable domain in full, completed from reference TRBV18 and TRBJ1-1, reads NAGVMQNPRHLVRRRGQEARLRCSPMKGHSHVYWYRQLPEEGLKFMVYLQKENIIDESGMPKERFSAEFPKEGPSILRIQQVVRGDSAAYFCASSPPTKGRTEAFFGQGTRLTVV.

The chain carries TRBV6-1 and TRBJ2-1; the match to TRBD2 covers 13 bases. The CDR3 contains 17 residues. Germline CDR1 reads MNHNS; CDR2 reads SASEGT. V lost 7 bases, J lost 2 bases, and 8 bases stayed unmatched. CDR3 bases: TGTGCCAGCACTCCAGGGACTAGCGGGGCGACCTACAATGAGCAGTTCTTC. This sequence encodes CASTPGTSGATYNEQFF.

V usage is TRBV7-2 and J usage is TRBJ1-2; no definite D call. Deletions cut 8 bases from V and 4 bases from J, with 14 bases between. This CDR3 has 13 residues. Germline CDR1 reads SGHTA; CDR2 reads FQGNSA. The CDR3 region is CASSVTSAYGYTF. CDR3 nucleotides: TGTGCCAGCTCGGTTACGTCGGCCTATGGCTACACCTTC. The variable domain in full, completed from reference TRBV7-2 and TRBJ1-2, reads GAGVSQSPSNKVTEKGKDVELRCDPISGHTALYWYRQSLGQGLEFLIYFQGNSAPDKSGLPSDRFSAERTGGSVSTLTIQRTQQEDSAVYLCASSVTSAYGYTFGSGTRLTVV.

This clonotype showed up just a few times. V gene TRBV12-3 or TRBV12-4 combines with J gene TRBJ2-7, with D tentatively TRBD2 (6 bases). Between the trimmed V and J ends, which lost 2 bases and 4 bases, there was a span of 15 bases. The CDR3 totals 15 residues. The CDR3 is CASSLSIPGDYEQYF. The CDR3 DNA reads TGTGCCAGCAGTTTAAGTATCCCGGGAGATTACGAGCAGTACTTC.

This chain uses TRBV7-9 with TRBJ2-7; D gene uncertain. CDR3 size: 12 residues. Trimming removed 4 bases from V and 3 bases from J, with 7 bases in between. CDR1 is SEHNR, CDR2 FQNEAQ, per germline (reference sequence). The CDR3 loop reads CASSSWDYEQYF. The CDR3 DNA follows: TGTGCCAGCAGCTCGTGGGACTACGAGCAGTACTTC.

This clonotype appeared a few times. The chain employs TRBV24-1 and TRBJ1-2; the D is unclear. V was pared by 3 bases and J by 8 bases, with 6 bases between. Germline CDR1 reads KGHDR; CDR2 reads SFDVKD. The CDR3 runs to 11 residues. In nucleotides, the CDR3 is TGTGCCACCAGTGATGGGGTCGGCTACACCTTC. This gives the protein CATSDGVGYTF.

This clonotype has at least ten counts. J is TRBJ2-7 and V is TRBV5-1; the D gene is possibly TRBD2 (6 bases). V was cut by 5 bases and J by 4 bases, with 22 bases left in between. The CDR3 is 16 residues long. Germline V CDR1 and CDR2: SGHRS, YFSETQ. CDR3 in amino acids: CASRPGPTREWYEQYF. CDR3 nucleotide sequence: TGCGCCAGCAGACCAGGACCCACTCGGGAGTGGTACGAGCAGTACTTC.

This chain connects TRBV11-2 to TRBJ2-1; 16 bases align to TRBD2. Germline V gene sequence: CDR1 SGHAT, CDR2 FQNNGV. The length of the CDR3 is 16 residues. V lost 4 bases, J lost 6 bases, and 3 bases stayed unmatched. DNA for the CDR3: TGTGCCAGCAGCTCGGGACTAGCGGGGGGGGTCAATGAGCAGTTCTTC. It translates to CASSSGLAGGVNEQFF.

Comment on this clonotype: This is likely an artifact of a read error, given a far larger clone one base away. The CDR3 DNA reads TGTGCCAGCAGTTTGTCCGGCCGAGGACAGAGGGACGATGAGCAGTACTTC. It translates to CASSLSGRGQRDDEQYF. The V call is TRBV28, the J call TRBJ2-3; the D gene is possibly TRBD1 (6 bases). The end of the DNA fits TRBJ2-7 better, so the J call may be wrong. The germline V gene encodes CDR1 MDHEN and CDR2 SYDVKM. The CDR3 sequence is 17 residues long.

The rearrangement uses TRBV7-2 and TRBJ2-1; maybe TRBD1 (6 bases). V lost 2 bases and J lost 2, with 10 bases in between. Germline V CDR1 and CDR2: SGHTA, FQGNSA. The CDR3 loop spans 15 amino acids. The CDR3 bases are TGTGCCAGCAGCTTAATAGGGGGTACCTACAATGAGCAGTTCTTC. This sequence encodes CASSLIGGTYNEQFF.

This clonotype showed up many times. The V call is TRBV28, the J call TRBJ1-3; D not certain. CDR1 is MDHEN, CDR2 SYDVKM, per germline. V lost 6 bases and J 0 bases, leaving 15 bases between the germline ends. The CDR3 covers 16 residues. CDR3 DNA: TGTGCCAGCAGGGCCTGGGGAGCCCGCTCTGGAAACACCATATATTTT. Protein product: CASRAWGARSGNTIYF.

This chain links TRBV16 with TRBJ1-1; TRBD1 aligns across 10 bases. The CDR3 runs to 14 residues. From germline, CDR1 is KGHSY and CDR2 FQNENV. V lost 4 bases and J lost 5; bases outside the gene matches: 4. The CDR3 DNA sequence: TGTGCCAGCAGCCGGGACAGGGGAGGGACTGAAGCTTTCTTT. Protein sequence: CASSRDRGGTEAFF.

The table lists this clonotype with many counts. This chain's CDR3 is CAWSVSGDEQYF. CDR3 nucleotide sequence: TGTGCCTGGAGTGTATCAGGGGATGAGCAGTACTTC. The V and J genes are TRBV30 and TRBJ2-7, with D maybe TRBD1 (6 bases). Trimming took off 0 bases at V and 7 bases at J, with 10 bases between the two ends. The CDR3 consists of 12 residues. Germline V gene lookup returns CDR1 GTSNPN and CDR2 SVGIG (reference sequence).

This clonotype was seen repeatedly, ten times or more. CDR3 region: CASSLPYPEADTQYF. The DNA for the CDR3 is TGTGCCAGCAGCTTACCGTACCCCGAGGCAGATACGCAGTATTTT. The J gene is TRBJ2-3, the V gene TRBV7-8; no clear D. V was shortened by 2 bases and J by 4 bases, with 13 bases between the two germline ends. The CDR3 runs to 15 residues. Germline V gene data show CDR1 as SGHVS and CDR2 as FQNEAQ. Full variable domain (rest looked up from reference TRBV7-8 and TRBJ2-3): GAGVSQSPRYKVAKRGQDVALRCDPISGHVSLFWYQQALGQGPEFLTYFQNEAQLDKSGLPSDRFFAERPEGSVSTLKIQRTQQEDSAVYLCASSLPYPEADTQYFGPGTRLTVL.

This clonotype was seen a single time. The V and J genes are TRBV7-2 and TRBJ2-5, with D possibly matching TRBD2 (7 bases). Germline loops: CDR1 SGHTA, CDR2 FQGNSA. Trimming removed 5 bases at V and 1 base at J, with 23 bases between. The CDR3 totals 18 residues. CDR3 bases: TGTGCCAGCAGCATTTCGGGGGGCGCGGGTTTCGGCCAAGAGACCCAGTACTTC. Amino acids: CASSISGGAGFGQETQYF.

A word on this clonotype: One base away lies a much larger clone, so this may be a sequencing read error. The chain links TRBV28 to TRBJ1-5; tentative D call: TRBD1 (5 bases). This CDR3 is built from 17 residues. Germline V CDR1 and CDR2: MDHEN, SYDVKM. Trimming pared 7 bases from V and 4 bases from J, leaving 23 bases between. CDR3 DNA sequence: TGTGCCAGCACCTTACCCGGGCCCAGGGTTGGGAATCAGCCCCAGCATTTT. Its protein product is CASTLPGPRVGNQPQHF. The variable domain in full, with the rest retrieved from reference TRBV28 and TRBJ1-5, is DVKVTQSSRYLVKRTGEKVFLECVQDMDHENMFWYRQDPGLGLRLIYFSYDVKMKEKGDIPEGYSVSREKKERFSLILESASTNQTSMYLCASTLPGPRVGNQPQHFGDGTRLSIL.